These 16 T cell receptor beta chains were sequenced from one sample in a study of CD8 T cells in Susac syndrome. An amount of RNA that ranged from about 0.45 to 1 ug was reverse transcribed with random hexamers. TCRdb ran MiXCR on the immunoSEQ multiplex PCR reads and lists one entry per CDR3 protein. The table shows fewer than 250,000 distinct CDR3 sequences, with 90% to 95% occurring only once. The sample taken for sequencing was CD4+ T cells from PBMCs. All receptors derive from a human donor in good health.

The CDR3 nucleotides read TGCGCCAGCAGCGCCGGACAGGGCTTCGAAAAACTGTTTTTT. This encodes CASSAGQGFEKLFF. The chain carries TRBV4-3 and TRBJ1-4; TRBD1 aligns across 8 bases. V shed 5 bases and J 8 bases; nucleotides not matched to a gene: 7. Germline CDR1 is LGHNA and CDR2 is YSLEER. This CDR3 has 14 residues.

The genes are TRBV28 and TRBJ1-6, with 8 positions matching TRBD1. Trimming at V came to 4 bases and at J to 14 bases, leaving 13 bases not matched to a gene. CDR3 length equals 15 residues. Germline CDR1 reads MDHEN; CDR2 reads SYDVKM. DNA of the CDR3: TGTGCCAGCAGTTACCGGGACAGGCTTATTTGGGCCCTCCACTTT. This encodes CASSYRDRLIWALHF.

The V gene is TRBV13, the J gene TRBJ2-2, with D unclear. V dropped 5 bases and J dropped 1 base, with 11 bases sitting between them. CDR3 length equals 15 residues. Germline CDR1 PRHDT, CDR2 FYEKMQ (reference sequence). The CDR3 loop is CASSPFTGNTGELFF. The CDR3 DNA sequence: TGTGCCAGCAGCCCGTTCACCGGGAACACCGGGGAGCTGTTTTTT.

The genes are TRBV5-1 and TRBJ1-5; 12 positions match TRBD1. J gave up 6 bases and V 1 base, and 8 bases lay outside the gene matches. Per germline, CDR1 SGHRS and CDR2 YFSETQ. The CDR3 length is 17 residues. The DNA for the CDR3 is TGCGCCAGCAGCTTGCCTGGGGACAGGGGGCAGAGTCAGCCCCAGCATTTT. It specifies CASSLPGDRGQSQPQHF.

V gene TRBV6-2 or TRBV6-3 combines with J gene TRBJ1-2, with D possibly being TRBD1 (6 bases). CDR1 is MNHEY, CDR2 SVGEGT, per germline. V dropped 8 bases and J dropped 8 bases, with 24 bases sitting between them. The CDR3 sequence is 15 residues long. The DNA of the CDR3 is TGTGCCAGCGCTCCGGACCCGCGGGACATCAGGGGCTACACCTTC. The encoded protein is CASAPDPRDIRGYTF.

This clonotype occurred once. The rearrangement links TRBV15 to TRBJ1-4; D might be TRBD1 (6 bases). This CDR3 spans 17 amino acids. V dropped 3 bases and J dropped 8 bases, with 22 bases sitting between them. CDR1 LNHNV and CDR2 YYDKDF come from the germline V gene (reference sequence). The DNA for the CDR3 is TGTGCCACCAGCAGTCCCCTAGGGGCAGGGGAAAGGGAAAAACTGTTTTTT. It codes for CATSSPLGAGEREKLFF.

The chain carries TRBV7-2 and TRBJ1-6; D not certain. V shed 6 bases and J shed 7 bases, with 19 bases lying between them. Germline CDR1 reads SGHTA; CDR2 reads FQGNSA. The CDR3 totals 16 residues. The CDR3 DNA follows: TGTGCCAGCAGTTCCCAACCCGGTCGAGGGAATTCACCCCTCCACTTT. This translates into CASSSQPGRGNSPLHF.

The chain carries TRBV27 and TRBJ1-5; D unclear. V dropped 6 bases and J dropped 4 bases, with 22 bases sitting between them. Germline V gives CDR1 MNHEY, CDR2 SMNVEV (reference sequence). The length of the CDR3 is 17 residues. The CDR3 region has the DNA TGTGCCAGCAGCCTACAATTCCGGGGAGACGGGAATCAGCCCCAGCATTTT. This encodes CASSLQFRGDGNQPQHF.

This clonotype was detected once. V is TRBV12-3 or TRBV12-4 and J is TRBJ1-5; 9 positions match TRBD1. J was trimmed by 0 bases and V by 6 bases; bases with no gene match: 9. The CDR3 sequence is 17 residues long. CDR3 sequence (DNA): TGTGCCAGCAGGGCGGACAGGGGAAAGGCTAGCAATCAGCCCCAGCATTTT. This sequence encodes CASRADRGKASNQPQHF.

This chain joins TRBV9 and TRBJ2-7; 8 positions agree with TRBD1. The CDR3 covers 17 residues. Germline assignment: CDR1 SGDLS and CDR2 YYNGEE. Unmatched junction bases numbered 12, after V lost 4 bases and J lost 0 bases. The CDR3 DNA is TGTGCCAGCAGCAAGCACCGGACAGGGTACTTCTCCTACGAGCAGTACTTC. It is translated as CASSKHRTGYFSYEQYF.

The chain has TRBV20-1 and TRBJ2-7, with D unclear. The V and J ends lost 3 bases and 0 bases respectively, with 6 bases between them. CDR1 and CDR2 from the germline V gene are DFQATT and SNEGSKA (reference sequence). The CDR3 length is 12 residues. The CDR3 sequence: CSARRDSYEQYV. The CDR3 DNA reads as TGCAGTGCTAGGCGAGACTCCTACGAGCAGTACGTC.

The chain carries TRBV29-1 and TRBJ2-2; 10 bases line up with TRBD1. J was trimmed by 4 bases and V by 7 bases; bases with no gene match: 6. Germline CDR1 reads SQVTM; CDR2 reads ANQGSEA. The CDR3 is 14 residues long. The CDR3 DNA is TGCAGCGGTCGACAGGGGGCCGCCACCGGGGAGCTGTTTTTT. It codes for CSGRQGAATGELFF.

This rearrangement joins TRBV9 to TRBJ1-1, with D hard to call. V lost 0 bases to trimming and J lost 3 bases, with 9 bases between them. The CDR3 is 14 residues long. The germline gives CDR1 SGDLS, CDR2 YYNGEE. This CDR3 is CASSVGLRDTEAFF. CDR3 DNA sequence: TGTGCCAGCAGCGTAGGGCTGAGGGACACTGAAGCTTTCTTT. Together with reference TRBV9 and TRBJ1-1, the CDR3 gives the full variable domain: DSGVTQTPKHLITATGQRVTLRCSPRSGDLSVYWYQQSLDQGLQFLIQYYNGEERAKGNILERFSAQQFPDLHSELNLSSLELGDSALYFCASSVGLRDTEAFFGQGTRLTVV.

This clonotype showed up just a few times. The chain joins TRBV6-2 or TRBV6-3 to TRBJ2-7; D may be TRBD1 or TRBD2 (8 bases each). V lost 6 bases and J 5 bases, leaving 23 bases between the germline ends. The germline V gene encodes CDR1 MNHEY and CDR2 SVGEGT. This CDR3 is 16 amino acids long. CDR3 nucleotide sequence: TGTGCCAGCAGCTACAGGGGGAGCGGGGGTACCCACGAGCAGTACTTC. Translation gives CASSYRGSGGTHEQYF.

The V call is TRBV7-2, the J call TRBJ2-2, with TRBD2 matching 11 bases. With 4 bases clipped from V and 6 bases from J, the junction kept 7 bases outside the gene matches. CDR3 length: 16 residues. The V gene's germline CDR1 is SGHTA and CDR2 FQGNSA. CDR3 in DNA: TGTGCCAGCAGCTACCGTAGCGGGGGGGGATCCGGGGAGCTGTTTTTT. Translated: CASSYRSGGGSGELFF. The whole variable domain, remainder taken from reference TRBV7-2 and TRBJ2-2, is GAGVSQSPSNKVTEKGKDVELRCDPISGHTALYWYRQSLGQGLEFLIYFQGNSAPDKSGLPSDRFSAERTGGSVSTLTIQRTQQEDSAVYLCASSYRSGGGSGELFFGEGSRLTVL.

The CDR3 DNA follows: TGCGCCAGCAGCTTGGTTGCCGGGGAGCTGTTTTTT. Translating it yields CASSLVAGELFF. J is TRBJ2-2 and V is TRBV5-1; D is unresolved. The CDR3 consists of 12 residues. From germline, CDR1 is SGHRS and CDR2 YFSETQ. V lost 0 bases and J 6 bases, leaving 3 bases between the germline ends. Supplemented by reference TRBV5-1 and TRBJ2-2, the full variable domain reads KAGVTQTPRYLIKTRGQQVTLSCSPISGHRSVSWYQQTPGQGLQFLFEYFSETQRNKGNFPGRFSGRQFSNSRSEMNVSTLELGDSALYLCASSLVAGELFFGEGSRLTVL.